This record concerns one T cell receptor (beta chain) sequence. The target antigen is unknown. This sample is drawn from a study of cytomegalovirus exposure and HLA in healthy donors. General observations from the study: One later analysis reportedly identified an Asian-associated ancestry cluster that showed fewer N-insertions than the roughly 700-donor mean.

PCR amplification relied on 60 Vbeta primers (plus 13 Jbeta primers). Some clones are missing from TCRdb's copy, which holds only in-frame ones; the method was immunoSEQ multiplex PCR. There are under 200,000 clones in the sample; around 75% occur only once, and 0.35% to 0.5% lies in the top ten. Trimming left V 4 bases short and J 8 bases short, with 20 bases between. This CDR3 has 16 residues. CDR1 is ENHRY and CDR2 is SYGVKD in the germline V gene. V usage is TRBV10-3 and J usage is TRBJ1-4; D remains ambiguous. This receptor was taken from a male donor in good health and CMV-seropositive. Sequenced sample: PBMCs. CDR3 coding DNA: TGTGCCATCAGTGGGGGAGGTCGAATCGAAGGCGAAAAACTGTTTTTT. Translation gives CAISGGGRIEGEKLFF.